The source of this T cell receptor beta chain is a study of shared clonotypes between healthy human individuals. CDR3 length equals 13 residues. Germline V gene data show CDR1 as SQVTM and CDR2 as ANQGSEA. J lost 1 base, V lost 6 bases, and 5 bases had no gene match. The protocol was immunoSEQ multiplex PCR, while the TCRdb copy is restricted to in-frame clones and leaves out a portion. The sample includes 2 million to 2.5 million clones, around 92% of them seen just once. A CD45RA-negative memory subset and a CD45RA+ naive subset were separated from the CD4+ cells. This clone has just a few counts. The same CDR3 also results from other DNA sequences found in this sample.

This clonotype originated in a man aged 18 to 35 in good health. Some clones in this sample may be carry-over from other donors' samples. Sequenced input: naive CD4+ T cells from PBMCs. The sample's subset: CD45RA+ positively selected. The chain has TRBV29-1 and TRBJ1-1, with 7 bases matching TRBD1. The CDR3 DNA reads as TGCAGCGTAGAGGGACAGCGGAACACTGAAGCTTTCTTT. Protein product: CSVEGQRNTEAFF.